Presented here are 8 T cell receptor beta chains from one specimen sequenced in a study of cytomegalovirus exposure and HLA in healthy donors. Use of 60 Vbeta and 13 Jbeta primers characterized the PCR. Using immunoSEQ multiplex PCR, the repertoire was profiled, and TCRdb retains in-frame clones only, with some absent. The sample holds approximately 200,000 clones, around 80% seen once. The material sequenced was PBMCs. The receptors shown here come from a girl aged 2 to 9 in good health and CMV-seronegative.

V usage is TRBV11-2 and J usage is TRBJ1-4, with a possible D match to TRBD1 (5 bases). Germline CDR1 reads SGHAT; CDR2 reads FQNNGV. V lost 5 bases to trimming and J lost 8 bases, with 18 bases between them. This CDR3 spans 15 amino acids. The CDR3 sequence: CASSLTGTGREKLFF. The CDR3 DNA reads as TGTGCCAGCAGCCTAACCGGGACTGGAAGGGAAAAACTGTTTTTT.

The chain recombines TRBV5-4 with TRBJ1-1; 8 bases agree with TRBD1. Germline CDR1 is SGHNT and CDR2 is YYREEE (reference sequence). With 4 bases clipped from V and 4 bases from J, the junction kept 3 bases outside the gene matches. CDR3 length: 13 residues. The CDR3: CASSGQGATEAFF. The CDR3 nucleotides read TGTGCCAGCAGCGGCCAGGGGGCCACTGAAGCTTTCTTT. Using reference TRBV5-4 and TRBJ1-1 for the parts outside the CDR3, the full variable domain is ETGVTQSPTHLIKTRGQQVTLRCSSQSGHNTVSWYQQALGQGPQFIFQYYREEENGRGNFPPRFSGLQFPNYSSELNVNALELDDSALYLCASSGQGATEAFFGQGTRLTVV.

J is TRBJ1-3 and V is TRBV7-9; D remains unclear. Germline V gives CDR1 SEHNR, CDR2 FQNEAQ (reference sequence). Trimming removed 8 bases from V and 2 bases from J, with 4 bases in between. The CDR3 has 11 residues. The CDR3 DNA follows: TGTGCCAGCTACACTGGAAACACCATATATTTT. Translated, it gives CASYTGNTIYF.

V usage is TRBV6-1 and J usage is TRBJ2-1; D not certain. The V gene's germline CDR1 is MNHNS and CDR2 SASEGT. V gave up 2 bases and J gave up 2 bases, with 7 bases separating them. The CDR3 consists of 14 residues. The CDR3 DNA is TGTGCCAGCAGTGAAATTGCGACCTACAATGAGCAGTTCTTC. Its translation: CASSEIATYNEQFF.

The chain carries TRBV11-2 and TRBJ2-5, with 9 bases matching TRBD2. The CDR3 is made up of 15 amino acids. J lost 4 bases, V lost 1 base, and 4 bases had no gene match. Germline CDR1 is SGHAT and CDR2 is FQNNGV. As DNA, the CDR3 is TGTGCCAGCAGCTTAGGCGCGGGAGGGCGAGAGACCCAGTACTTC. Translation: CASSLGAGGRETQYF.

This sequence joins TRBV5-4 and TRBJ2-5; no firm D call. The germline gives CDR1 SGHNT, CDR2 YYREEE (reference sequence). With 3 bases removed from V and 3 bases from J, the gap between germline ends came to 9 bases. The CDR3 sequence is 13 residues long. DNA of the CDR3: TGTGCCAGCAGCTGGTGGAGCGAAGAGACCCAGTACTTC. Translated: CASSWWSEETQYF.

This clone was found a few times. The rearrangement links TRBV29-1 to TRBJ2-7; D possibly corresponds to TRBD2 (5 bases). Germline CDR1 SQVTM, CDR2 ANQGSEA. The CDR3 contains 16 residues. With 6 bases removed from V and 9 bases from J, the gap between germline ends came to 30 bases. The CDR3 spells CSVALFYRGGSGGQYF. In nucleotides, the CDR3 is TGCAGCGTGGCTCTCTTTTACCGTGGAGGATCCGGCGGGCAGTACTTC.

The V gene is TRBV2, the J gene TRBJ2-1; no firm D call. Germline V gene lookup returns CDR1 SNHLY and CDR2 FYNNEI. Trimming left V 6 bases short and J 4 bases short, with 10 bases between. The CDR3 is made up of 13 amino acids. Here the CDR3 DNA reads TGTGCCAGCAGGACTGAGGCGTACAATGAGCAGTTCTTC. It is translated as CASRTEAYNEQFF.